These 21 T cell receptor beta chains share one sample of origin, sequenced in a study of T cells after yellow fever vaccination. TCRdb passed the 5' RACE reads through MiXCR, listing each CDR3 protein once. The top ten clones hold roughly 31% of a sample with about 50,000 distinct CDR3 sequences, roughly 7.3% of them seen once. The sample consisted of CD8+ T cells sorted from PBMCs, taken more than 13 days after the first yellow fever vaccination. Receptors originate from a man between 18 and 29 years old who received the YFV17D yellow fever vaccine.

This clonotype was recorded many times. The chain links TRBV4-2 to TRBJ2-5; the D is unclear. The CDR3 is 11 residues long. Germline CDR1 and CDR2: LGHNA and YNFKEQ. V shed 6 bases and J shed 5 bases, with 7 bases lying between them. The DNA of the CDR3 is TGTGCCAGCAGTCAGAAGGAGACCCAGTACTTC. Translating gives CASSQKETQYF.

This clonotype was detected many times. This chain links TRBV5-6 with TRBJ2-7; perhaps TRBD1 as D (5 bases). This CDR3 spans 14 amino acids. V was pared by 0 bases and J by 2 bases, with 9 bases between. The germline V gene encodes CDR1 SGHDT and CDR2 YYEEEE. CDR3 coding DNA: TGTGCCAGCAGCTTGGGACAGCTACCCTACGAGCAGTACTTC. Translated, it gives CASSLGQLPYEQYF.

Comment on this clonotype: One base away lies a much larger clone, so this may be a sequencing read error. The chain employs TRBV5-1 and TRBJ2-7; 11 bases align to TRBD1. Germline CDR1 SGHRS, CDR2 YFSETQ. J gave up 7 bases and V 3 bases, and 12 bases lay outside the gene matches. The CDR3 length is 16 residues. CDR3 residues: CASSWARTGGTGEQYF. CDR3 DNA: TGCGCCAGCAGCTGGGCGAGGACAGGGGGCACCGGGGAGCAGTACTTC.

This clonotype appeared many times. This chain joins TRBV4-3 and TRBJ2-2; D gene uncertain. CDR1 and CDR2 (germline): LGHNA, YSLEER. Trimming took 1 base from V and 6 from J, leaving 12 bases between them. This CDR3 has 15 residues. CDR3 sequence: CASSQAPLIAGELFF. The CDR3 DNA is TGCGCCAGCAGCCAAGCCCCGCTGATCGCCGGGGAGCTGTTTTTT.

This clonotype was seen ten or more times. The chain links TRBV7-6 to TRBJ2-2; weak D call: TRBD1 (5 bases). The CDR3 has 13 amino acids. Looked up from germline, CDR1 is SGHVS and CDR2 is FNYEAQ. V lost 5 bases to trimming and J lost 4 bases, with 8 bases between them. CDR3 residues: CASSPDSTGELFF. DNA for the CDR3: TGTGCCAGCAGCCCCGACAGCACCGGGGAGCTGTTTTTT.

This clonotype was picked up many times. The V gene is TRBV11-2, the J gene TRBJ2-7; tentative D call: TRBD2 (5 bases). The CDR3 runs to 18 residues. Trimming took 0 bases from V and 2 from J, leaving 20 bases between them. The germline V gene encodes CDR1 SGHAT and CDR2 FQNNGV. The CDR3 nucleotides read TGTGCCAGCAGCTTAGATTATGAAGATACTAGTAATCCCTACGAGCAGTACTTC. Encoded protein: CASSLDYEDTSNPYEQYF.

At least ten counts were recorded for this clonotype. The gene calls are TRBV3-1 and TRBJ2-7, with unresolved D. The CDR3 contains 11 residues. Per germline, CDR1 LGHDT and CDR2 YNNKEL (reference sequence). The CDR3 here is CASSQGALLFV. Here the CDR3 DNA reads TGTGCCAGCAGCCAAGGGGCCCTTCTCTTCGTC.

The chain combines TRBV7-2 with TRBJ1-2, with D perhaps TRBD1 (5 bases). CDR3 size: 15 residues. Germline loops: CDR1 SGHTA, CDR2 FQGNSA. Trimming left V 6 bases short and J 5 bases short, with 19 bases between. This chain's CDR3 is CASSYPGTQPYGYTF. The CDR3 DNA sequence: TGTGCCAGCAGTTACCCCGGGACCCAGCCGTATGGCTACACCTTC.

There are many counts of this clonotype. The V call is TRBV29-1, the J call TRBJ1-2; D perhaps matches TRBD1 (6 bases). Germline CDR1 SQVTM, CDR2 ANQGSEA. The CDR3 sequence is 15 residues long. V dropped 6 bases and J dropped 1 base, with 18 bases sitting between them. CDR3 sequence: CSVRTGRGINYGYTF. In DNA, the CDR3 is TGCAGCGTCCGAACGGGAAGGGGGATTAACTATGGCTACACCTTC.

This clonotype was detected only once. A much larger clone differs by one base, so this may be a read error. This sequence joins TRBV6-1 and TRBJ2-7; TRBD1 matches 12 bases. Germline CDR1 reads MNHNS; CDR2 reads SASEGT. CDR3 length: 15 residues. CDR3 amino acids: CTSSKGQGAVYEQYF. The CDR3 region has the DNA TGTACCAGCAGTAAGGGACAGGGGGCGGTTTACGAGCAGTACTTC.

The gene calls are TRBV12-3 or TRBV12-4 and TRBJ2-7; D tentatively fits TRBD1 or TRBD2 (6 bases each). V lost 11 bases and J lost 6, with 20 bases in between. This CDR3 has 13 amino acids. The CDR3 DNA is TGTGCCTTCTGTTTGTTGGGGGGCTCCGAGCAGTACTTC. This encodes CAFCLLGGSEQYF.

Ten or more counts support this clonotype. The chain links TRBV9 to TRBJ2-1; 11 nucleotides line up with TRBD2. V trimming: 1 base; J trimming: 6 bases; junction bases outside the gene matches: 6. Germline CDR1 is SGDLS and CDR2 is YYNGEE. There are 16 residues in the CDR3. CDR3 DNA sequence: TGTGCCAGCAGCGTATGGGCTAGCGGGGGGTTCAATGAGCAGTTCTTC. It translates to CASSVWASGGFNEQFF.

A word on this clonotype: This may be a read error: a much more frequent sequence differs by one nucleotide. The CDR3 nucleotides read TGCAGTGCTAGGCGGCGGGGGGCCTACAATGAGCAGTTCTTC. As protein: CSARRRGAYNEQFF. The chain carries TRBV20-1 and TRBJ2-1; 8 bases are shared with TRBD2. Germline loops: CDR1 DFQATT, CDR2 SNEGSKA (reference sequence). CDR3 length equals 14 residues. The trim removed 3 bases at V and 2 bases at J, leaving 3 bases unmatched.

This clonotype was found a few times. The chain couples TRBV7-9 to TRBJ2-7; the D gene could be TRBD1 or TRBD2 (5 bases each). The V end was cut by 4 bases, the J end by 7 bases, with 20 bases between. Germline CDR1 is SEHNR and CDR2 is FQNEAQ (reference sequence). This CDR3 region has 15 residues. CDR3 protein: CASSSGTRPSREQYV. The CDR3 region has the DNA TGTGCCAGCAGCTCCGGGACGCGCCCGTCGCGAGAGCAGTACGTC.

This clonotype was found many times. The chain couples TRBV9 to TRBJ1-4; 7 bases line up with TRBD1. Trimming removed 3 bases from V and 5 bases from J; junction bases left unmatched: 10. Germline CDR1 is SGDLS and CDR2 is YYNGEE. The CDR3 runs to 16 residues. In DNA form, the CDR3 reads TGTGCCAGCAGCGCAGTTACCGGGACAGTAAATGAAAAACTGTTTTTT. Amino acids: CASSAVTGTVNEKLFF.

This clonotype was counted many times. The genes are TRBV7-3 and TRBJ2-1; D ambiguous. The CDR3 sequence is 16 residues long. The germline CDR1 and CDR2 sequences are SGHTA and FQGTGA. V dropped 6 bases and J dropped 5 bases, with 20 bases sitting between them. CDR3 in DNA: TGTGCCAGCAGTTCAACCCGGGCCGCCCCCCACAATGAGCAGTTCTTC. It codes for CASSSTRAAPHNEQFF.

This clonotype was detected many times. The chain joins TRBV18 to TRBJ2-7; D ambiguous. The CDR3 runs 12 residues. V dropped 5 bases and J dropped 3 bases, with 8 bases sitting between them. Germline CDR1 is KGHSH and CDR2 is LQKENI. The CDR3 here is CASSTSGYEQYF. In DNA form, the CDR3 reads TGTGCCAGCTCAACCTCAGGCTACGAGCAGTACTTC.

This clonotype was detected ten times or more. V and J are TRBV5-5 and TRBJ1-2, with D possibly TRBD1 on 6 matching bases. V was clipped by 0 bases and J by 8 bases, with 23 bases between them. This CDR3 contains 17 residues. Germline values: CDR1 SGHKS, CDR2 YYEKEE (reference sequence). In DNA, the CDR3 is TGTGCCAGCAGCTTGGAAAACCAACTACTAACAGGGTACGGCTACACCTTC. Protein product: CASSLENQLLTGYGYTF.

The table lists this clonotype with many counts. This chain links TRBV12-3 or TRBV12-4 with TRBJ2-7; the match to TRBD2 covers 8 bases. The CDR3 covers 16 residues. V gave up 4 bases and J gave up 0 bases; unmatched junction bases: 8. The CDR3: CASSSLTSVSSYEQYF. The CDR3 DNA sequence: TGTGCCAGCAGTTCCCTGACTAGCGTCAGCTCCTACGAGCAGTACTTC.

This clonotype was seen at least ten times. The rearrangement uses TRBV12-3 or TRBV12-4 and TRBJ2-7; D remains ambiguous. Trimming stripped 6 bases from V and 0 bases from J, with 12 bases between. The CDR3 contains 14 residues. The CDR3, as DNA: TGTGCCAGCAGCCGGACGGGTAGCTCCTACGAGCAGTACTTC. Its protein product is CASSRTGSSYEQYF.

This clonotype showed up many times. The chain employs TRBV5-1 and TRBJ1-1; no firm D call. The germline V and J ends were trimmed by 1 base and 1 base, with 14 bases remaining between them. There are 16 residues in the CDR3. Germline V gene sequence: CDR1 SGHRS, CDR2 YFSETQ. CDR3 region: CASSLKVSLGNTEAFF. The CDR3 DNA sequence: TGCGCCAGCAGCTTGAAGGTCTCCCTCGGGAACACTGAAGCTTTCTTT.